This T cell receptor beta chain was found in a study of T-cell memory formation after mild COVID-19 (dated by TCRdb to about 2021). About the study as a whole: TCR sequence clusters from the two donors were found to be largely donor specific. In two donors, T-cell clones that expanded and contracted after mild COVID-19 were tracked by sequencing TCRalpha and TCRbeta repertoires over time. The cohort comprised two young, previously healthy adult volunteers, one female and one male. The full study reports these points: The study included only a couple of mild cases, and larger cohorts that include severe cases with pre-infection samples were judged to be necessary. Contracting CD4+ clones turned up mainly in the CM and EM memory subsets, whereas EMRA was where CD8+ clones were enriched. Some responding clones were detected in pre-infection memory, suggesting pre-existing cross-reactive memory T cells joined the SARS-CoV-2 response. From day 15 to 85, contracting clones showed balanced CD4/CD8 phenotypes, whereas a second wave of clones that expanded from day 15 to 37 leaned towards CD4+. The second-wave clones that peaked on day 37 were not confirmed to be SARS-CoV-2 specific.

From cysteine to phenylalanine, the CDR3 is 14 amino acids long. The kept DNA is CDR3 alone, 42 bases in frame from the first base. CDR1 and CDR2, looked up from the germline V gene, are SGHTA and FQGTGA. The trim is 3 bases for V and 2 bases for J, with a gap of 7 bases between the germline ends. The sequencer was an Illumina NovaSeq 6000. TCRalpha and TCRbeta cDNA libraries were constructed by 5'RACE with constant-segment primers, with sample barcodes and unique molecular identifiers being introduced. RNA was extracted from every sample with Trizol reagent. Library amplification was performed in two PCR steps, and a second sample barcode and Illumina TruSeq adapters were introduced in the second step. Libraries were sequenced on an Illumina NovaSeq with 2 x 150 bp paired-end reads. As for the original processing: The reads were demultiplexed and collapsed into UMI-guided consensus sequences using migec v1.2.7. Using mixcr v2.1.11, UMI consensuses were aligned to TRA and TRB V and J templates and then assembled into clonotypes. Expanded or contracted clonotypes were those called significant by both edgeR and NoisET, with noise models trained on biological replicates. For edgeR calls, a false discovery rate-adjusted p below 0.01 and a log2 fold-change threshold of 1 were applied. As an exploratory analysis of dynamics, max-normalized trajectories of the 1000 most abundant clonotypes were examined by PCA with hierarchical clustering. Separately sequenced CD4+ and CD8+ repertoires were used to assign the CD4 or CD8 phenotype of responding clones. TCRdb trimmed the raw reads at Q25, called clones with MiXCR and kept productive beta chains. Every distinct CDR3 protein forms one entry, paired with its most common genes and DNA. TCRdb's processing, not the authors', yielded these V and J calls. In all, the sample holds over 350,000 distinct CDR3 sequences, and about 15% of those were seen once. Of the sample, roughly 21% is held by the ten largest clones.

Ficoll-Paque density gradient centrifugation was the method used to isolate PBMCs. This clonotype was detected only a few times. Its cognate antigen has yet to be identified. No much larger clone is present one base from it, and per-base qualities are unavailable. This clonotype was sampled from a man between 18 and 35 years old who had mild COVID-19 (a few samples of this study predate the infection). The sample titles of this study are shuffled in the database, so cell type and time point are left out; the donor was told from shared clones. The sequenced material came from PBMCs or a T cell subset sorted from them (not recorded which). The chain is made from TRBV7-3 and TRBJ2-2; the D gene is perhaps TRBD2, from 5 matching bases. The sequenced DNA: TGTGCCAGCAGCTTCGGGGTCAACACCGGGGAGCTGTTTTTT. It encodes CASSFGVNTGELFF.